The 25 T cell receptor beta chains given below trace back to one sample, sequenced in a study of PD-1 blockade in classical Hodgkin lymphoma. Each patient relapsed following autologous stem cell transplantation, and prior brentuximab vedotin exposure differed. The assay was immunoSEQ multiplex PCR, and TCRdb's table has in-frame clones only and misses some. The table records under 7,500 clones, 86% of them present only once. Specimen: peripheral blood mononuclear cells (PBMCs), collected before the second cycle of nivolumab. The receptors come from a human donor with classical Hodgkin lymphoma.

The chain joins TRBV5-1 to TRBJ2-1, with D possibly TRBD1 on 5 matching bases. Germline V gene lookup returns CDR1 SGHRS and CDR2 YFSETQ. The CDR3 runs to 16 residues. V lost 4 bases and J lost 0, with 14 bases in between. The CDR3 loop is CASSPLRASSYNEQFF. CDR3 nucleotide sequence: TGCGCCAGCAGCCCCCTCAGGGCAAGCTCCTACAATGAGCAGTTCTTC.

The chain recombines TRBV6-4 with TRBJ1-6; tentatively, D is TRBD1 (5 bases). CDR3 length: 14 amino acids. Per germline, CDR1 MRHNA and CDR2 SNTAGT. V lost 6 bases and J lost 9, with 15 bases in between. The CDR3 region has the DNA TGTGCCAGCAGCGGGACGGCCCGCGGTTCACCCCTCCACTTT. As protein: CASSGTARGSPLHF.

The chain couples TRBV7-9 to TRBJ1-1; maybe TRBD1 (5 bases). CDR3 length: 13 amino acids. V lost 6 bases and J lost 1, with 9 bases in between. From germline, CDR1 is SEHNR and CDR2 FQNEAQ (reference sequence). The CDR3 nucleotides are TGTGCCAGCAGTTCCCAGGGGAACACTGAAGCTTTCTTT. This sequence encodes CASSSQGNTEAFF. Combining the CDR3 with reference TRBV7-9 and TRBJ1-1 gives the whole variable domain DTGVSQNPRHKITKRGQNVTFRCDPISEHNRLYWYRQTLGQGPEFLTYFQNEAQLEKSRLLSDRFSAERPKGSFSTLEIQRTEQGDSAMYLCASSSQGNTEAFFGQGTRLTVV.

The chain carries TRBV4-1 and TRBJ2-1, with TRBD2 identical over 12 bases. The CDR3 is 15 amino acids. CDR1 and CDR2 from the germline V gene are MGHRA and YSYEKL. Trimming at V came to 1 base and at J to 8 bases, leaving 3 bases not matched to a gene. The CDR3 coding sequence is TGCGCCAGCAGCCAAGGCCCTAGCGGGAGGGATGAGCAGTTCTTC. As protein: CASSQGPSGRDEQFF.

The chain uses TRBV18 and TRBJ1-1, with no clear D. CDR3 size: 12 residues. V lost 2 bases to trimming and J lost 1 base, with 2 bases between them. Germline V CDR1 and CDR2: KGHSH, LQKENI. CDR3 sequence reads: CASSPGNTEAFF. In DNA, the CDR3 is TGTGCCAGCTCACCAGGGAACACTGAAGCTTTCTTT.

The V call is TRBV7-8, the J call TRBJ2-1, with D possibly TRBD2 on 5 matching bases. Trimming removed 4 bases from V and 0 bases from J, with 16 bases in between. The germline V gene encodes CDR1 SGHVS and CDR2 FQNEAQ. The CDR3 extends over 17 amino acids. The CDR3 region is CASSSDTGIFSYNEQFF. The CDR3 DNA reads TGTGCCAGCAGCTCCGATACCGGGATCTTCTCCTACAATGAGCAGTTCTTC.

V is TRBV19 and J is TRBJ1-2; 8 nucleotides align to TRBD1. CDR1 is LNHDA and CDR2 is SQIVND in the germline V gene (reference sequence). The length of the CDR3 is 16 residues. The trim removed 6 bases at V and 2 bases at J, leaving 11 bases unmatched. DNA of the CDR3: TGTGCCAGTAGCCACCCTCTCGGACAGGGCAACTATGGCTACACCTTC. This codes for CASSHPLGQGNYGYTF.

The chain has TRBV9 and TRBJ1-1, with D perhaps TRBD1 (5 bases). Between the trimmed V and J ends, which lost 4 bases and 7 bases, there was a span of 14 bases. Germline V gene sequence: CDR1 SGDLS, CDR2 YYNGEE. This CDR3 is built from 13 residues. The CDR3 loop reads CASSPREGFEAFF. The CDR3 DNA sequence: TGTGCCAGCAGCCCCCGCGAGGGGTTTGAAGCTTTCTTT.

The V gene is TRBV30, the J gene TRBJ1-5; no definite D call. Trimming took 4 bases from V and 2 from J, leaving 6 bases between them. CDR1 GTSNPN and CDR2 SVGIG come from the germline V gene (reference sequence). There are 12 residues in the CDR3. For the CDR3, the DNA is TGTGCCTGGAAGAGGGGCAATCAGCCCCAGCATTTT. Translation gives CAWKRGNQPQHF.

A single count supports this clone. The genes are TRBV10-2 and TRBJ1-2; 7 nucleotides align to TRBD1. The CDR3 contains 13 residues. Looked up from germline, CDR1 is WSHSY and CDR2 is SAAADI. The V segment lost 4 bases and the J segment 3 bases; nucleotides outside the gene matches: 2. CDR3 in DNA: TGCGCCAGCAGTGGACAGGGCTACTATGGCTACACCTTC. Protein product: CASSGQGYYGYTF.

This sequence joins TRBV13 and TRBJ1-3; possible D gene TRBD1, 6 bases. V gave up 4 bases and J gave up 0 bases, with 13 bases separating them. The germline CDR1 and CDR2 sequences are PRHDT and FYEKMQ (reference sequence). This CDR3 has 16 amino acids. CDR3 DNA sequence: TGTGCCAGCAGCTCCCGGGACACAGGCTCTGGAAACACCATATATTTT. It translates to CASSSRDTGSGNTIYF.

The chain has TRBV10-3 and TRBJ2-7; D is unclear. This CDR3 is built from 14 residues. Per the germline V gene, CDR1 is ENHRY and CDR2 is SYGVKD. V lost 3 bases and J 0 bases, leaving 9 bases between the germline ends. The CDR3 DNA is TGTGCCATCAGTGATGTTTCCGTCTCCTACGAGCAGTACGTC. It specifies CAISDVSVSYEQYV.

The chain couples TRBV2 to TRBJ2-7, with D unresolved. There are 13 residues in the CDR3. Germline V gene lookup returns CDR1 SNHLY and CDR2 FYNNEI. V was cut by 8 bases and J by 2 bases, with 13 bases left in between. The DNA for the CDR3 is TGTGCCAGCTCTGGCCACGGCGCCTACGAGCAGTACGTC. This gives the protein CASSGHGAYEQYV.

This clone was seen just once. The V gene is TRBV19, the J gene TRBJ2-3; tentative D call: TRBD2 (5 bases). The CDR3 totals 14 residues. Germline loops: CDR1 LNHDA, CDR2 SQIVND (reference sequence). The V end was cut by 11 bases, the J end by 2 bases, with 17 bases between. CDR3 DNA sequence: TGTGCCTCGAACGAGGGAAGACACACAGATACGCAGTATTTT. As protein: CASNEGRHTDTQYF.

This chain connects TRBV7-2 to TRBJ1-5; unclear D gene. V was trimmed by 1 base and J by 0 bases, leaving 4 bases between them. Germline lookup yields CDR1 SGHTA and CDR2 FQGNSA. This CDR3 region has 14 residues. CDR3 in DNA: TGTGCCAGCAGCTTAGACCCTAGCAATCAGCCCCAGCATTTT. It specifies CASSLDPSNQPQHF.

The chain joins TRBV5-1 to TRBJ1-5; D gene ambiguous. The CDR3 is 14 residues long. The germline V and J ends were trimmed by 0 bases and 6 bases, with 10 bases remaining between them. The germline gives CDR1 SGHRS, CDR2 YFSETQ. CDR3 DNA sequence: TGCGCCAGCAGCTTGGCCGAACGAGGTCAGCCCCAGCATTTT. Protein product: CASSLAERGQPQHF.

The rearrangement uses TRBV29-1 and TRBJ1-2; no reliable D call. This CDR3 region has 12 residues. Per the germline V gene, CDR1 is SQVTM and CDR2 is ANQGSEA. V lost 4 bases and J lost 4, with 10 bases in between. CDR3 amino acids: CSVGSLSYGYTF. In DNA, the CDR3 is TGCAGCGTTGGGAGCTTAAGCTATGGCTACACCTTC.

The chain has TRBV4-1 and TRBJ1-1; TRBD1 is a possible D gene (5 bases). Germline loops: CDR1 MGHRA, CDR2 YSYEKL. This CDR3 comprises 15 residues. Between the trimmed V and J ends, which lost 1 base and 1 base, there was a span of 10 bases. CDR3 region: CASSQVNRRNTEAFF. The CDR3 coding sequence is TGCGCCAGCAGCCAAGTAAACAGGAGGAACACTGAAGCTTTCTTT.

The chain carries TRBV6-5 and TRBJ2-6; TRBD1 might be the D (6 bases). Trimming cost V 7 bases and J 2 bases, with 9 bases left between them. The germline gives CDR1 MNHEY, CDR2 SVGAGI. This CDR3 contains 14 residues. The CDR3 region has the DNA TGTGCCAGCAAACAGGGTGCTGGGGCCAACGTCCTGACTTTC. Translated, it gives CASKQGAGANVLTF.

This chain uses TRBV5-4 with TRBJ2-5; TRBD1 or TRBD2 may be the D gene (5 bases each). This CDR3 is built from 14 residues. The germline V gene encodes CDR1 SGHNT and CDR2 YYREEE (reference sequence). V was clipped by 4 bases and J by 5 bases, with 15 bases between them. CDR3 sequence (DNA): TGTGCCAGCAGCCGAGGGGCTACCAGGGAGACCCAGTACTTC. Its protein is CASSRGATRETQYF.

This clone was found a few times. The chain recombines TRBV9 with TRBJ2-3; 12 bases fit TRBD2. The CDR3 totals 15 residues. Trimming at V came to 4 bases and at J to 5 bases, leaving 5 bases not matched to a gene. Germline CDR1 is SGDLS and CDR2 is YYNGEE. CDR3 nucleotide sequence: TGTGCCAGCAGCCCTAGCGGGGGGGCCAGAGATACGCAGTATTTT. Amino acid sequence: CASSPSGGARDTQYF.

The chain is built from TRBV5-1 and TRBJ2-3; D possibly corresponds to TRBD1 (6 bases). Per the germline V gene, CDR1 is SGHRS and CDR2 is YFSETQ. Trimming left V 4 bases short and J 1 base short, with 10 bases between. This CDR3 has 14 residues. As DNA, the CDR3 is TGCGCCAGCAGCCGTAAGGGGGGCACAGATACGCAGTATTTT. It is translated as CASSRKGGTDTQYF.

The J gene is TRBJ2-7, the V gene TRBV6-1; maybe TRBD1 (6 bases). CDR3 size: 14 residues. CDR1 is MNHNS and CDR2 is SASEGT in the germline V gene. Trimming took 4 bases from V and 5 from J, leaving 15 bases between them. For the CDR3, the DNA is TGTGCCAGCAGTGTGAGGGGGTGGGTGCACGAGCAGTACGTC. This translates into CASSVRGWVHEQYV.

The chain has TRBV5-6 and TRBJ1-1; no firm D call. With 1 base removed from V and 6 bases from J, the gap between germline ends came to 10 bases. CDR1 is SGHDT, CDR2 YYEEEE, per germline. The CDR3 spans 13 residues. The DNA for the CDR3 is TGTGCCAGCAGCTTGACGCTGGGATCTGAAGCTTTCTTT. This gives the protein CASSLTLGSEAFF.

The rearrangement joins TRBV5-1 to TRBJ2-5; no clear D gene. Germline loops: CDR1 SGHRS, CDR2 YFSETQ. The CDR3 consists of 14 residues. Trimming cost V 0 bases and J 6 bases, with 12 bases left between them. The CDR3 DNA follows: TGCGCCAGCAGCTTGGGACAAGTGGCTAAGACCCAGTACTTC. Translation: CASSLGQVAKTQYF.